The 11 T cell receptor beta chains reported below all come from one sample, sequenced in a study of STAT5B mutations in CD4+ large granular lymphocyte leukemia. The assay was immunoSEQ multiplex PCR, and TCRdb's table has in-frame clones only and misses some. Of several thousand clones listed, roughly three quarters are singletons. Material for sequencing was PBMCs. The receptors derive from a woman aged 60 to 75 with CD4+ T-cell large granular lymphocyte leukemia.

The rearrangement links TRBV10-3 to TRBJ2-5; the D gene is possibly TRBD2 (6 bases). Trimming pared 2 bases from V and 4 bases from J, leaving 23 bases between. The CDR3 is made up of 18 amino acids. Germline-derived CDR1 and CDR2 are ENHRY and SYGVKD. The CDR3 reads CAISEGRRGGPRGETQYF. CDR3 DNA sequence: TGTGCCATCAGTGAGGGCAGGCGGGGAGGCCCTCGAGGAGAGACCCAGTACTTC.

This chain links TRBV29-1 with TRBJ2-2; D is ambiguous. The V gene lost 1 base and the J gene lost 5 bases, with 11 bases spanning the gap. Germline CDR1 SQVTM, CDR2 ANQGSEA. The CDR3 has 14 residues. The CDR3 is CSVEGATRTGELFF. The CDR3 DNA follows: TGCAGCGTTGAAGGGGCTACGAGAACCGGGGAGCTGTTTTTT.

The J gene is TRBJ2-7, the V gene TRBV11-2; D might be TRBD2 (6 bases). Germline-derived CDR1 and CDR2 are SGHAT and FQNNGV. CDR3 size: 15 residues. The ends were cut back, 5 bases at V and 3 bases at J, with 17 bases in the middle. Here the CDR3 reads CASSRGLSGGYEQYF. Here the CDR3 DNA reads TGTGCCAGCAGCAGGGGACTCTCCGGGGGCTACGAGCAGTACTTC.

The genes are TRBV4-1 and TRBJ2-1; D tentatively reads TRBD1 or TRBD2 (5 bases each). Germline CDR1 is MGHRA and CDR2 is YSYEKL. V shed 0 bases and J shed 6 bases, with 9 bases lying between them. The CDR3 loop spans 14 amino acids. CDR3 coding DNA: TGCGCCAGCAGCCAAGAACGGGACCTCAATGAGCAGTTCTTC. Residues: CASSQERDLNEQFF.

The rearrangement links TRBV7-8 to TRBJ1-6, with 8 bases fitting TRBD1. The V gene end was trimmed by 3 bases and the J gene end by 7 bases; junction bases not matched to a gene: 5. Germline V gene sequence: CDR1 SGHVS, CDR2 FQNEAQ. CDR3 length: 15 residues. The CDR3 loop reads CASSFFGQGNSPLHF. For the CDR3, the DNA is TGTGCCAGCAGCTTCTTCGGACAGGGAAATTCACCCCTCCACTTT. Combining the CDR3 with reference TRBV7-8 and TRBJ1-6 gives the whole variable domain GAGVSQSPRYKVAKRGQDVALRCDPISGHVSLFWYQQALGQGPEFLTYFQNEAQLDKSGLPSDRFFAERPEGSVSTLKIQRTQQEDSAVYLCASSFFGQGNSPLHFGNGTRLTVT.

V usage is TRBV27 and J usage is TRBJ1-5; TRBD1 aligns across 9 bases. Germline CDR1 reads MNHEY; CDR2 reads SMNVEV (reference sequence). The CDR3 runs to 15 residues. Trimming removed 5 bases from V and 7 bases from J; junction bases left unmatched: 9. DNA of the CDR3: TGTGCCAGCAGTCCCTGGACAGGGGAAGACCAGCCCCAGCATTTT. Residues: CASSPWTGEDQPQHF.

This rearrangement joins TRBV18 to TRBJ2-5; D uncertain. The CDR3 runs to 12 residues. The V end lost 1 base, the J end lost 5 bases, and 5 bases lay between the germline ends. Looked up from germline, CDR1 is KGHSH and CDR2 is LQKENI. DNA for the CDR3: TGTGCCAGCTCACCACGAAGGGAGACCCAGTACTTC. This translates into CASSPRRETQYF.

The chain has TRBV7-6 and TRBJ1-1; D gene ambiguous. The CDR3 has 14 residues. V gave up 1 base and J gave up 0 bases, with 6 bases separating them. Germline CDR1 is SGHVS and CDR2 is FNYEAQ. CDR3 sequence (DNA): TGTGCCAGCAGCTTAGGACCGATGAACACTGAAGCTTTCTTT. Encoded protein: CASSLGPMNTEAFF. The full variable domain, completed using reference TRBV7-6 and TRBJ1-1, is GAGVSQSPRYKVTKRGQDVALRCDPISGHVSLYWYRQALGQGPEFLTYFNYEAQQDKSGLPNDRFSAERPEGSISTLTIQRTEQRDSAMYRCASSLGPMNTEAFFGQGTRLTVV.

The chain couples TRBV7-2 to TRBJ2-5, with TRBD2 identical over 11 bases. Germline V lookup: CDR1 SGHTA, CDR2 FQGNSA. The V and J ends lost 4 bases and 5 bases, in that order; junction bases with no gene match: 6. The CDR3 totals 15 residues. The CDR3 DNA follows: TGTGCCAGCAGCTCCGCGGTAGCGGGGGGGGAGACCCAGTACTTC. It codes for CASSSAVAGGETQYF. The full variable domain, in which reference TRBV7-2 and TRBJ2-5 provide the parts outside the CDR3, is GAGVSQSPSNKVTEKGKDVELRCDPISGHTALYWYRQSLGQGLEFLIYFQGNSAPDKSGLPSDRFSAERTGGSVSTLTIQRTQQEDSAVYLCASSSAVAGGETQYFGPGTRLLVL.

The chain couples TRBV11-2 to TRBJ2-4; D ambiguous. This CDR3 region has 17 residues. V dropped 4 bases and J dropped 3 bases, with 19 bases sitting between them. In germline, CDR1 is SGHAT, CDR2 FQNNGV. The CDR3: CASSSYKSPKVKNIQYF. CDR3 bases: TGTGCCAGCAGCTCTTACAAGTCCCCGAAAGTCAAAAACATTCAGTACTTC.

The chain couples TRBV20-1 to TRBJ1-2, with D possibly being TRBD1 (6 bases). Trimming took off 1 base at V and 8 bases at J, with 8 bases between the two ends. This CDR3 region has 11 residues. The V gene's germline CDR1 is DFQATT and CDR2 SNEGSKA (reference sequence). The CDR3 DNA reads as TGCAGTGCTAGAGTTGGGGGCGGCTACACCTTC. Its translation: CSARVGGGYTF.